This T cell receptor (beta chain) was found in a study of cytomegalovirus exposure and HLA in healthy donors. Study-level information: The platform used for the approximately 120 validation repertoires matched that of the 500 to 850 first-cohort repertoires, a later analysis reported. Study-level points and caveats: Rare sequences made up most TCRs, while some public TCRs were found in many donors. First-cohort TCR clusters were later found to tend to co-occur in the 120 or so validation repertoires. Associated with cytomegalovirus, according to the listing, were around 160 TCR beta chains.

Sequencing was performed with immunoSEQ multiplex PCR; in TCRdb, only in-frame clones are kept and a portion is missing. This sample has 150,000 to 200,000 clones, with about 83% found just once. With regard to this clone: Its matching antigen is unknown.

J lost 2 bases, V lost 3 bases, and 3 bases had no gene match. The germline gives CDR1 LNHDA, CDR2 SQIVND (reference sequence). The CDR3 spans 15 residues. Sequencing was done on a sample of PBMCs. The J gene is TRBJ1-2, the V gene TRBV19; 10 bases map to TRBD1. The TCR was taken from a woman aged 18-29 years in good health and CMV-seronegative. CDR3 bases: TGTGCCAGTAGTATCGGGACAGGGGTGAACTATGGCTACACCTTC. Translated, it gives CASSIGTGVNYGYTF.